These T cell receptor beta chains were read from a single sample in a study of cytomegalovirus exposure and HLA in healthy donors. TCRdb's copy holds only in-frame clones and misses some; the assay was immunoSEQ multiplex PCR. The sample records just over 150,000 clones, approximately 80% being singletons. The sequenced material came from PBMCs. These receptors came from a man aged 18 to 29 in good health and CMV-seronegative. Both conserved end residues are part of each CDR3. D genes are given only for firm matches. Clone size, where shown, is once, few, many, or a class for clones that have expanded.

D | length | size | J | V | CDR3 | DNA
- | 15 | - | TRBJ1-5 | TRBV4-1 | CASSQQGVSNQPQHF | TGCGCCAGCAGCCAACAGGGCGTCAGCAATCAGCCCCAGCATTTT
TRBD1 | 15 | once | TRBJ1-1 | TRBV7-9 | CSSSSGRQGLLEAFF | TGTTCCAGCAGCTCGGGCCGACAGGGGCTCCTTGAAGCTTTCTTT
TRBD2 | 13 | - | TRBJ2-2 | TRBV10-3 | CATGTSGGGELFF | TGTGCCACCGGGACTAGCGGAGGCGGGGAGCTGTTTTTT
TRBD1 | 16 | - | TRBJ1-5 | TRBV12-5 | CASAGGTGLSNQPQHF | TGTGCTAGTGCCGGGGGGACAGGGTTAAGCAATCAGCCCCAGCATTTT
- | 18 | - | TRBJ2-3 | TRBV18 | CASSPRQTPGWGTDTQYF | TGTGCCAGCTCACCTCGGCAGACTCCAGGGTGGGGAACAGATACGCAGTATTTT
TRBD2 | 16 | - | TRBJ2-7 | TRBV18 | CASSPGAAGFLYEQYF | TGTGCCAGCTCACCGGGCGCAGCGGGGTTTCTCTACGAGCAGTACTTC
- | 16 | - | TRBJ1-4 | TRBV5-1 | CASSLADRPTNEKLFF | TGCGCCAGCAGCTTGGCGGACAGACCAACTAATGAAAAACTGTTTTTT
- | 15 | - | TRBJ2-3 | TRBV7-9 | CSSSEHSTRDPTQYF | TGTTCCAGCAGCGAGCACAGCACCCGCGACCCCACGCAGTATTTT
- | 16 | - | TRBJ1-6 | TRBV6-6 | CASSYSMDSLKSPLHF | TGTGCCAGCAGTTACTCCATGGACAGCCTGAAGTCACCCCTCCACTTT
TRBD1 | 13 | - | TRBJ2-2 | TRBV7-9 | CASNKGGSGELFF | TGTGCCAGCAATAAAGGGGGCTCCGGGGAGCTGTTTTTT
- | 14 | - | TRBJ2-7 | TRBV7-3 | CASSLGGAGYEQYF | TGTGCCAGCAGCCTGGGGGGGGCCGGCTACGAGCAGTACTTC
- | 13 | - | TRBJ2-4 | TRBV6-5 | CASSYSRGGIQYF | TGTGCCAGCAGTTACTCGAGAGGAGGGATTCAGTACTTC
- | 16 | - | TRBJ2-3 | TRBV5-4 | CASSLGGPFSTDTQYF | TGTGCCAGCAGCTTGGGCGGGCCTTTCAGCACAGATACGCAGTATTTT
- | 13 | - | TRBJ2-1 | TRBV11-3 | CASSLRTLNEQFF | TGTGCCAGCAGCTTACGGACACTCAATGAGCAGTTCTTC
- | 16 | - | TRBJ1-3 | TRBV7-9 | CSSSLSLAGRGNTIYF | TGTTCCAGCAGCTTGTCCCTGGCAGGGCGAGGAAACACCATATATTTT
- | 14 | - | TRBJ2-3 | TRBV6-4 | CASSVRPRGDTQYF | TGTGCCAGCAGTGTAAGACCCCGGGGAGATACGCAGTATTTT
- | 12 | - | TRBJ2-2 | TRBV14 | CASSPGTGELFF | TGTGCCAGCAGCCCCGGGACCGGGGAGCTGTTTTTT
TRBD2 | 14 | - | TRBJ2-7 | TRBV7-2 | CASSPNRGGYEQYF | TGTGCCAGCAGCCCGAACCGGGGGGGCTACGAGCAGTACTTC